This TCR beta chain was sequenced during a study of blood T cell repertoires in COVID-19. Study details: Sites across the United States, Italy and Spain contributed samples from acute and convalescent COVID-19. T cells, B-cell-depleted T cells, or PBMCs provided the cDNA or gDNA that served as material.

Trimming removed 7 bases from V and 1 base from J, with 19 bases in between. CDR3 length: 17 amino acids. CDR1 is MGHRA and CDR2 is YSYEKL in the germline V gene. Authors' methods: Using reference gene primer amplification, nucleated cell counts were estimated. Data came from immunoSEQ multiplex PCR; TCRdb stores just in-frame clones and leaves some out. The V and J calls and the clone size are those of that table, but D and trimming were determined from the DNA. The sample gives under 250,000 clones, around 82% of which show up once; around 8.9% is in the top ten. The receptor was isolated from a man aged 40-49 years with active or convalescent COVID-19. The V and J genes are TRBV4-1 and TRBJ2-2; no firm D call. Sequencing used peripheral blood. CDR3 coding DNA: TGCGCCAGCACTCCTACCCTGGTACAGCTGAACACCGGGGAGCTGTTTTTT. Protein product: CASTPTLVQLNTGELFF.